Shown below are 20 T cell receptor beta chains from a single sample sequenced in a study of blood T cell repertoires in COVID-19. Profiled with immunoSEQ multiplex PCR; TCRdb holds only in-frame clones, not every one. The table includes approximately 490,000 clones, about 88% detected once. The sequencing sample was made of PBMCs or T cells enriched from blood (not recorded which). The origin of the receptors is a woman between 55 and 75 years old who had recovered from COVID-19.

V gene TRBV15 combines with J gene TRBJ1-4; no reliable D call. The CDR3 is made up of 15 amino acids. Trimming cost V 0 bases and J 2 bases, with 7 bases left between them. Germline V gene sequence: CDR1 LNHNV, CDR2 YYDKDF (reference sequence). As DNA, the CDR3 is TGTGCCACCAGCAGAGATCGCGCGACTAATGAAAAACTGTTTTTT. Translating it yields CATSRDRATNEKLFF. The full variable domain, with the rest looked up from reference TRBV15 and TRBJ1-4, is DAMVIQNPRYQVTQFGKPVTLSCSQTLNHNVMYWYQQKSSQAPKLLFHYYDKDFNNEADTPDNFQSRRPNTSFCFLDIRSPGLGDTAMYLCATSRDRATNEKLFFGSGTQLSVL.

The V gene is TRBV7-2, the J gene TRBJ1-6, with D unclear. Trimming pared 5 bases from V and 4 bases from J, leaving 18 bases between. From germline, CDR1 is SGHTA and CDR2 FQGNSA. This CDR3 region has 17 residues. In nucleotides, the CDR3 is TGTGCCAGCAGCCTGCGCGGGGTCGGGATATATAATTCACCCCTCCACTTT. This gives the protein CASSLRGVGIYNSPLHF.

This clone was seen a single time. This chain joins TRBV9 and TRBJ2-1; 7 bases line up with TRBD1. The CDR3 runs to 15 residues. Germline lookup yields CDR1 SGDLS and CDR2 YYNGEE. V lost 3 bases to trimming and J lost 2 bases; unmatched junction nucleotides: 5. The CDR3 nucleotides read TGTGCCAGCAGCGCGGCTGGGACAGCCTACAATGAGCAGTTCTTC. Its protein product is CASSAAGTAYNEQFF. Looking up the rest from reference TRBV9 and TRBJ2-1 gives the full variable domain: DSGVTQTPKHLITATGQRVTLRCSPRSGDLSVYWYQQSLDQGLQFLIQYYNGEERAKGNILERFSAQQFPDLHSELNLSSLELGDSALYFCASSAAGTAYNEQFFGPGTRLTVL.

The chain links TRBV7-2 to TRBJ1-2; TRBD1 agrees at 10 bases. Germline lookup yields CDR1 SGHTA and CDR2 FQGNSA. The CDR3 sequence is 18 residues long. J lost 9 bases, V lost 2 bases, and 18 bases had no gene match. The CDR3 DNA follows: TGTGCCAGCAGCTTACAAGGGGACAGGGGCCCCGGGGAGTTGAGCTACACCTTC. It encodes CASSLQGDRGPGELSYTF.

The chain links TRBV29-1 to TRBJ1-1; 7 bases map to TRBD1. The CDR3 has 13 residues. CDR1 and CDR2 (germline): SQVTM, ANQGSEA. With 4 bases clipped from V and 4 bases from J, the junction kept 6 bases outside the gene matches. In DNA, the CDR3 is TGCAGCGTTGTCCCAGGGGGATTCACTGAAGCTTTCTTT. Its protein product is CSVVPGGFTEAFF.

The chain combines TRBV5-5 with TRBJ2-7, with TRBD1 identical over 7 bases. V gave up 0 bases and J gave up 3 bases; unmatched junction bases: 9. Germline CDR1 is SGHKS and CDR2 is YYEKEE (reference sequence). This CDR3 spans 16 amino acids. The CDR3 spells CASSLVFRGIYYEQYV. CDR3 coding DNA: TGTGCCAGCAGCTTGGTTTTCAGGGGGATTTACTACGAGCAGTACGTC.

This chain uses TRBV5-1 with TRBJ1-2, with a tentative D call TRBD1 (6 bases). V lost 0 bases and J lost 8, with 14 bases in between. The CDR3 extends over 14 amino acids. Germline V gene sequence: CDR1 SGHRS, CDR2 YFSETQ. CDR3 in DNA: TGCGCCAGCAGCTTGGGTGGGACATCAGGGGGCTACACCTTC. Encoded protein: CASSLGGTSGGYTF.

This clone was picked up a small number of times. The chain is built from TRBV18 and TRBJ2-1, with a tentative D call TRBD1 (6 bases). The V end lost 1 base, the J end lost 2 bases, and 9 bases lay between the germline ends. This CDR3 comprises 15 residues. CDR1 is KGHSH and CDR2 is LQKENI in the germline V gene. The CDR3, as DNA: TGTGCCAGCTCACCACGACAGGCGCCCTACAATGAGCAGTTCTTC. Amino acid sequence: CASSPRQAPYNEQFF.

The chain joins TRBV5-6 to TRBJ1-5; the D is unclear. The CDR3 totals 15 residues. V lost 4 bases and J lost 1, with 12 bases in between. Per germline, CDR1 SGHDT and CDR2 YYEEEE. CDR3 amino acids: CASSLRRVSNQPQHF. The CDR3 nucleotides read TGTGCCAGCAGCCTCCGGAGGGTAAGCAATCAGCCCCAGCATTTT. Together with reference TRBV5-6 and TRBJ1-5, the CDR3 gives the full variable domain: DAGVTQSPTHLIKTRGQQVTLRCSPKSGHDTVSWYQQALGQGPQFIFQYYEEEERQRGNFPDRFSGHQFPNYSSELNVNALLLGDSALYLCASSLRRVSNQPQHFGDGTRLSIL.

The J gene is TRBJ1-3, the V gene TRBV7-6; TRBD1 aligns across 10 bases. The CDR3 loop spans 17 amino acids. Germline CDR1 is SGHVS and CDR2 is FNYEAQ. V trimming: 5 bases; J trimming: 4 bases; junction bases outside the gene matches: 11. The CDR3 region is CASSQYEGQGYGNTIYF. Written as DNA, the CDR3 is TGTGCCAGCAGCCAATACGAGGGACAGGGGTACGGAAACACCATATATTTT.

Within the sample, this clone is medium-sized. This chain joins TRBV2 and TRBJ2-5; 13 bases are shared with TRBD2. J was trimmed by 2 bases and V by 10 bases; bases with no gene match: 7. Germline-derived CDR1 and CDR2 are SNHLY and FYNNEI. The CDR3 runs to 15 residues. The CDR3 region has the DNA TGTGCCACCCGACTAGCGGGGGGCAGGCAAGAGACCCAGTACTTC. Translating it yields CATRLAGGRQETQYF.

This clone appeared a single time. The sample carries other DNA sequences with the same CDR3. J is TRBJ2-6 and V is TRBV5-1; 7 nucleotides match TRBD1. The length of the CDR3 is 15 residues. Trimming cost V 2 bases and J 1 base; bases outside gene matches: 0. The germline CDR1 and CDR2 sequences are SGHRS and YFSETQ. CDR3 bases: TGCGCCAGCAGCTTACAGGGGTCTGGGGCCAACGTCCTGACTTTC. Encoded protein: CASSLQGSGANVLTF.

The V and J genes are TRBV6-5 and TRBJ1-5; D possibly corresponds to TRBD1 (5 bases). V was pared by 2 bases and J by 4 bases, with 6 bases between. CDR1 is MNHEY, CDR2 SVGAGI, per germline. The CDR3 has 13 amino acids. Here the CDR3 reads CASSYRTNQPQHF. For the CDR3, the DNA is TGTGCCAGCAGTTACCGGACAAATCAGCCCCAGCATTTT.

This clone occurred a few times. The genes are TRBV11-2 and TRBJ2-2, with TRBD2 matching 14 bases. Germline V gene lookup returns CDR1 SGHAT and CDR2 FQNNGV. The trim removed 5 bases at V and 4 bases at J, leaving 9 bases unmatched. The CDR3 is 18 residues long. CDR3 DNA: TGTGCCAGCAGCCGGACTAGCGGGGGGCGTCGGGTCACCGGGGAGCTGTTTTTT. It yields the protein CASSRTSGGRRVTGELFF.

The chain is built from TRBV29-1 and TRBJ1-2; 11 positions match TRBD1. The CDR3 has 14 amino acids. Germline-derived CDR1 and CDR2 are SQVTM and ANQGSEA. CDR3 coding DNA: TGCAGTGCGAAGCGGGACAGGGGGACCTATGGCTACACCTTC. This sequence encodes CSAKRDRGTYGYTF.

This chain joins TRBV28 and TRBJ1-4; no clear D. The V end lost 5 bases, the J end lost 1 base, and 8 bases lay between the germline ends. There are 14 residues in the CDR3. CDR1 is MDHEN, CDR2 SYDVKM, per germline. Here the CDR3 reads CASSRTLTNEKLFF. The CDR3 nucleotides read TGTGCCAGCAGTCGGACTTTAACTAATGAAAAACTGTTTTTT.

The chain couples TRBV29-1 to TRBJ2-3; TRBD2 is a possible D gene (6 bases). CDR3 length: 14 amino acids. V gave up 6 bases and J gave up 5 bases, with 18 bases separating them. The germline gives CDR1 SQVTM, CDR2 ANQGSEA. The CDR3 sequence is CSVAGTLHGDTQYF. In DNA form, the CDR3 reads TGCAGCGTGGCCGGGACTCTGCATGGAGATACGCAGTATTTT.

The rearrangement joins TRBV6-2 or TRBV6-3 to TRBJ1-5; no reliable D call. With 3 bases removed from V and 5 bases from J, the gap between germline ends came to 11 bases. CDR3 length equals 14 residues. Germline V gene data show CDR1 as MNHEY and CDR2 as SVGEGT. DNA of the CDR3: TGTGCCAGCAGTTATGTAGGGAGGGATCAGCCCCAGCATTTT. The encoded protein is CASSYVGRDQPQHF.

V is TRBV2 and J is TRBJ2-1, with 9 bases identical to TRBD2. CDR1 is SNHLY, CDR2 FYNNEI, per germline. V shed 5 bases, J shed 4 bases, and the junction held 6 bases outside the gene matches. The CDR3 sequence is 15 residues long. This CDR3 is CASSPRREGYNEQFF. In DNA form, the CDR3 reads TGTGCCAGCAGTCCTCGGCGGGAGGGATACAATGAGCAGTTCTTC.

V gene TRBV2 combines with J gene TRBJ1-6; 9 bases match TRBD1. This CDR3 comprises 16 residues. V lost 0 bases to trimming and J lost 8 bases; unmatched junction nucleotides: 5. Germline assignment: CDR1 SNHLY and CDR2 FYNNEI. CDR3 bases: TGTGCCAGCAGTGAAGCTACAGGGGGCGCGGATTCACCCCTCCACTTT. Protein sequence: CASSEATGGADSPLHF.